The source of this TCR beta chain is a study of technical replicates of blood from several donors. Libraries were prepared by immunoSEQ multiplex PCR; TCRdb keeps only in-frame clonotypes and omits some of them. The sample records approximately 81,000 clones, approximately 96% being singletons. Germline CDR1 is GTSNPN and CDR2 is SVGIG (reference sequence). V gave up 4 bases and J gave up 2 bases, with 11 bases separating them. The CDR3 consists of 13 residues. The clonotype originates from a human donor in good health. The chain has TRBV30 and TRBJ2-5; no clear D. Specimen: T cells isolated from PBMCs. CDR3 loop: CAWIRNTQETQYF. The CDR3 nucleotides are TGTGCCTGGATCCGCAATACACAAGAGACCCAGTACTTC.